The clone carrying this T cell receptor (beta chain) was detected only a few times. The antigen remains undetermined. A read error may produce the germline difference seen at one junction end. The record originates from a study of TIL therapy for anti-PD-1-resistant metastatic lung cancer. Study results and limitations: TIL cultures after expansion showed higher clonality and lower diversity than baseline tumor (median about 6% vs 30%). Many TIL product clones were absent from baseline tumor, suggesting clonal contraction.

The libraries were made with immunoSEQ v3. Each library reached 1.5 million to 2.5 million read pairs, or 5-6 million at deep level. TCRdb keeps only in-frame clones here, not all; method: immunoSEQ multiplex PCR. The profile shows approximately 97,000 clones, around three fifths of them singletons. The CDR3 has 15 amino acids. In germline, CDR1 is GTSNPN, CDR2 SVGIG (reference sequence). Time point of the sample: pre-treatment sample, taken before nivolumab and TIL therapy. Tumor tissue came from excised metastases, mostly pleural nodules or supraclavicular lymph nodes. Enrollment ran from 2017 to January 2020.

The sample was tumor tissue, taken at baseline. The TCR was taken from a person between 25 and 80 years old with non-small cell lung cancer. The chain combines TRBV30 with TRBJ2-1, with TRBD1 as a possible D gene (5 bases). The CDR3, as DNA: TGTGCCTGGAGTCCCTCGCTAGTAGGGGCTCCGGGTAGGGTCTTC. Protein product: CAWSPSLVGAPGRVF.